A single sample is the source of the 5 T cell receptor beta chains below, sequenced in a study of blood T cell repertoires in COVID-19. Using immunoSEQ multiplex PCR, the repertoire was profiled, and TCRdb retains in-frame clones only, with some absent. The table records around 230,000 clones, roughly 89% of them present only once. The sequenced sample was peripheral blood. The receptors were gathered from a man aged 25 to 45 who had recovered from COVID-19.

The genes are TRBV29-1 and TRBJ1-1, with unresolved D. CDR3 length: 14 residues. Trimming stripped 4 bases from V and 10 bases from J, with 22 bases between. From germline, CDR1 is SQVTM and CDR2 ANQGSEA. The CDR3 is CSVVRARRAGGAFF. As DNA, the CDR3 is TGCAGCGTTGTTCGGGCCCGGCGGGCGGGCGGAGCTTTCTTT.

The V gene is TRBV4-2, the J gene TRBJ1-5, with D possibly being TRBD1 (5 bases). Trimming stripped 0 bases from V and 4 bases from J, with 7 bases between. Germline V gene sequence: CDR1 LGHNA, CDR2 YNFKEQ. The CDR3 sequence is 14 residues long. CDR3 protein: CASSQDGANQPQHF. CDR3 coding DNA: TGTGCCAGCAGCCAAGATGGGGCGAATCAGCCCCAGCATTTT.

J is TRBJ2-7 and V is TRBV4-1; TRBD1 agrees at 11 bases. Germline V lookup: CDR1 MGHRA, CDR2 YSYEKL. The junction had 6 bases not matched to a gene; V was cut back by 4 bases and J by 4 bases. The CDR3 has 15 amino acids. CDR3 region: CASSRYRDRGYEQYF. CDR3 nucleotide sequence: TGCGCCAGCAGCCGTTACCGGGACAGGGGGTACGAGCAGTACTTC.

This chain connects TRBV25-1 to TRBJ2-1; 12 bases are shared with TRBD2. Germline V gene sequence: CDR1 MGHDK, CDR2 SYGVNS. CDR3 length equals 15 residues. V gave up 8 bases and J gave up 6 bases; unmatched junction bases: 8. The DNA of the CDR3 is TGTGCCAGCGACCGGGGACTAGCGGGTAGCAATGAGCAGTTCTTC. This translates into CASDRGLAGSNEQFF.

This sequence joins TRBV2 and TRBJ2-1; the D gene is possibly TRBD2 (5 bases). Trimming pared 8 bases from V and 0 bases from J, leaving 11 bases between. Germline V gene lookup returns CDR1 SNHLY and CDR2 FYNNEI. The length of the CDR3 is 14 residues. The CDR3 protein is CASLLGSSYNEQFF. The CDR3 DNA is TGTGCCAGCCTACTTGGGAGCTCCTACAATGAGCAGTTCTTC. Full variable domain (outside the CDR3, taken from reference TRBV2 and TRBJ2-1): EPEVTQTPSHQVTQMGQEVILRCVPISNHLYFYWYRQILGQKVEFLVSFYNNEISEKSEIFDDQFSVERPDGSNFTLKIRSTKLEDSAMYFCASLLGSSYNEQFFGPGTRLTVL.